Sequencing of this TCR beta chain was carried out in a study of T cells in Graves' hyperthyroidism and ophthalmopathy. Whole-study findings and limits: Blood also held most thyroid clonotypes expanded beyond 0.001.

RNA transcripts yielded amplified TCR beta CDR3 regions. The HTBI primer set served for first-round RT-PCR of the TCR CDR3. In TCRdb, the multiplex PCR reads were re-called with MiXCR into one record per CDR3 protein. The sample consists of under 400,000 distinct CDR3 sequences, approximately 15% of them appearing once. Recently diagnosed hyperthyroidism of less than 2 months' duration affected patients aged 18 to 65. After removal of 4 bases from V and 3 bases from J, the junction contained 3 bases not matched to a gene. Germline V gene sequence: CDR1 SGHDT, CDR2 YYEEEE. CDR3 size: 14 residues. This clonotype was recorded many times. Its cognate antigen is unknown.

The chain combines TRBV5-6 with TRBJ2-7, with 11 bases that match TRBD1. This TCR was recovered from an older woman with Graves' hyperthyroidism. The sequencing sample was made of blood. Here the CDR3 DNA reads TGTGCCAGCAGCCGGACAGGGGGCGACTACGAGCAGTACTTC. Translation gives CASSRTGGDYEQYF.